One T cell receptor (beta chain) is described in this entry. The data are from a study of shared clonotypes between healthy human individuals. CD8 cells regarded as naive lacked CD45RO, were positively chosen for CCR7, and omitted terminally differentiated effector memory CD45RA+ cells. The CDR3 has 15 amino acids. Germline CDR1 MGHRA, CDR2 YSYEKL. The ends lost 2 bases at V and 0 bases at J; junction bases unmatched: 3. Sequencing was performed with immunoSEQ multiplex PCR; in TCRdb, only in-frame clones are kept and a portion is missing. The sample carries about 2 million clones, approximately 94% recorded once.

The chain carries TRBV4-1 and TRBJ2-7, with TRBD2 matching over 8 bases. Sequenced sample: naive CD8+ T cells sorted from blood. This clonotype originated in a man younger than 35 in good health. The CDR3: CASSQTGTSSYEQYF. The DNA of the CDR3 is TGCGCCAGCAGCCAAACCGGGACTAGCTCCTACGAGCAGTACTTC.